These 31 T cell receptor beta chains originate from one sample sequenced in a study of early T cells in non-severe SARS-CoV-2 infection. TCRdb redid the calling of the 5' RACE reads with MiXCR, one entry per CDR3 protein. This repertoire shows around 72,000 distinct CDR3 sequences, over 9.5% found once; its top ten account for under 10%. This material consisted of whole blood, taken at baseline. All receptors come from an adult who was a healthcare worker with PCR-confirmed SARS-CoV-2 infection or an uninfected control (not recorded which).

This clonotype was detected a few times. The chain couples TRBV20-1 to TRBJ1-2, with TRBD1 identical over 9 bases. This CDR3 comprises 13 residues. Germline values: CDR1 DFQATT, CDR2 SNEGSKA (reference sequence). The V and J ends lost 3 bases and 4 bases, in that order; junction bases with no gene match: 3. In DNA form, the CDR3 reads TGCAGTGCTAGTTGGGGACAGGGCTATGGCTACACCTTC. Translation: CSASWGQGYGYTF.

The V call is TRBV12-3 or TRBV12-4, the J call TRBJ1-4; D possibly corresponds to TRBD1 (5 bases). The CDR3 runs 12 residues. Trimming removed 3 bases at V and 8 bases at J, with 7 bases between. The CDR3, as DNA: TGTGCCAGCAGTTTGGGGGAGGAAAAACTGTTTTTT. Translated: CASSLGEEKLFF.

V and J are TRBV7-8 and TRBJ1-1, with 8 bases identical to TRBD1. Germline values: CDR1 SGHVS, CDR2 FQNEAQ. The V and J ends lost 3 bases and 4 bases, in that order; junction bases with no gene match: 4. The CDR3 contains 14 residues. This CDR3 is CASSLDRVGTEAFF. In nucleotides, the CDR3 is TGTGCCAGCAGCTTGGACAGGGTGGGCACTGAAGCTTTCTTT.

This clonotype has more than one count but fewer than ten. The chain recombines TRBV5-8 with TRBJ1-5, with D tentatively TRBD1 (5 bases). CDR1 and CDR2 from the germline V gene are SGHTS and YDEGEE. The CDR3 is made up of 13 amino acids. Trimming took 3 bases from V and 4 from J, leaving 8 bases between them. The CDR3 sequence is CASSSRGNQPQHF. CDR3 sequence (DNA): TGTGCCAGCAGCTCCCGGGGGAATCAGCCCCAGCATTTT.

The rearrangement links TRBV15 to TRBJ2-2; D gene ambiguous. The CDR3 is 14 residues long. The germline V gene encodes CDR1 LNHNV and CDR2 YYDKDF (reference sequence). The V gene lost 0 bases and the J gene lost 1 base, with 3 bases spanning the gap. CDR3 residues: CATSRDRNTGELFF. CDR3 nucleotide sequence: TGTGCCACCAGCAGAGATAGGAACACCGGGGAGCTGTTTTTT.

In this sample, this clonotype turned up a few times. The chain joins TRBV9 to TRBJ1-1; no clear D. CDR3 length: 14 amino acids. Deletions cut 3 bases from V and 6 bases from J, with 15 bases between. Germline V gives CDR1 SGDLS, CDR2 YYNGEE. CDR3 residues: CASSARTSPPEAFF. The CDR3 DNA sequence: TGTGCCAGCAGCGCCCGCACATCGCCTCCTGAAGCTTTCTTT.

This clonotype turned up a few times. This sequence joins TRBV20-1 and TRBJ2-2; 14 bases agree with TRBD2. V lost 3 bases and J lost 6; bases outside the gene matches: 3. This CDR3 is built from 15 residues. Germline CDR1 and CDR2: DFQATT and SNEGSKA (reference sequence). For the CDR3, the DNA is TGCAGTGCTAGGAAGGGACTAGCGGGGGCCGGGGAGCTGTTTTTT. It yields the protein CSARKGLAGAGELFF.

This clonotype was seen more than once but under ten times. The chain employs TRBV19 and TRBJ2-1, with a weak D call TRBD2 (7 bases). The V end was cut by 6 bases, the J end by 4 bases, with 19 bases between. The CDR3 loop spans 16 amino acids. Germline lookup yields CDR1 LNHDA and CDR2 SQIVND (reference sequence). The CDR3: CASSPGTSGVYNEQFF. CDR3 DNA sequence: TGTGCCAGTAGCCCAGGGACAAGCGGGGTATACAATGAGCAGTTCTTC. The whole variable domain, remainder taken from reference TRBV19 and TRBJ2-1, is DGGITQSPKYLFRKEGQNVTLSCEQNLNHDAMYWYRQDPGQGLRLIYYSQIVNDFQKGDIAEGYSVSREKKESFPLTVTSAQKNPTAFYLCASSPGTSGVYNEQFFGPGTRLTVL.

This clonotype was seen a few times. This CDR3 is CASSPRQGTNSYEQYF. CDR3 sequence (DNA): TGTGCCAGCAGCCCAAGACAGGGGACGAACTCCTACGAGCAGTACTTC. The chain couples TRBV7-9 to TRBJ2-7; TRBD1 agrees at 8 bases. The junction had 9 bases not matched to a gene; V was cut back by 5 bases and J by 0 bases. There are 16 residues in the CDR3. Germline V gene sequence: CDR1 SEHNR, CDR2 FQNEAQ (reference sequence).

V usage is TRBV4-3 and J usage is TRBJ2-1; 7 bases agree with TRBD2. The CDR3 extends over 16 amino acids. CDR1 and CDR2 from the germline V gene are LGHNA and YSLEER. V was clipped by 0 bases and J by 4 bases; unmatched bases: 6. The CDR3 spells CASSQDWLAEYNEQFF. The DNA of the CDR3 is TGCGCCAGCAGCCAAGATTGGCTAGCGGAATACAATGAGCAGTTCTTC.

This clonotype turned up a few times. The chain couples TRBV2 to TRBJ2-5; a possible D gene is TRBD1 (5 bases). Deletions cut 6 bases from V and 2 bases from J, with 13 bases between. The CDR3 is 14 amino acids. CDR1 is SNHLY, CDR2 FYNNEI, per germline. The CDR3 sequence: CASRPRGSQETQYF. The CDR3 nucleotides read TGTGCCAGCAGGCCAAGGGGCTCACAAGAGACCCAGTACTTC.

The chain carries TRBV6-1 and TRBJ2-3; 7 bases match TRBD1. The CDR3 sequence is 16 residues long. V was pared by 2 bases and J by 0 bases, with 5 bases of the junction left unmatched. CDR1 is MNHNS, CDR2 SASEGT, per germline. The DNA for the CDR3 is TGTGCCAGCAGTGAACCCGGGACAGCAAGCACAGATACGCAGTATTTT. Its protein product is CASSEPGTASTDTQYF.

This rearrangement joins TRBV20-1 to TRBJ2-7; D is perhaps TRBD1 (6 bases). Germline assignment: CDR1 DFQATT and CDR2 SNEGSKA (reference sequence). The CDR3 runs to 12 residues. The ends were cut back, 4 bases at V and 5 bases at J, with 12 bases in the middle. The CDR3 nucleotides are TGCAGTGCTACCCGAGGGGGACACGAGCAGTACTTC. Amino acid sequence: CSATRGGHEQYF.

This clonotype showed up just a few times. J is TRBJ2-7 and V is TRBV5-1; either TRBD1 or TRBD2 may supply D (5 bases each). The CDR3 is made up of 14 amino acids. V was pared by 0 bases and J by 0 bases, with 7 bases between. Per germline, CDR1 SGHRS and CDR2 YFSETQ. CDR3 amino acids: CASSLVGTSYEQYF. In DNA, the CDR3 is TGCGCCAGCAGCTTGGTCGGGACCTCCTACGAGCAGTACTTC.

Only a few counts were recorded for this clonotype. The gene calls are TRBV20-1 and TRBJ2-5; D unclear. Germline lookup yields CDR1 DFQATT and CDR2 SNEGSKA (reference sequence). The CDR3 runs 14 residues. With 0 bases removed from V and 2 bases from J, the gap between germline ends came to 10 bases. CDR3 DNA sequence: TGCAGTGCTAGAGATGCCGGTAAACAAGAGACCCAGTACTTC. This translates into CSARDAGKQETQYF.

In this sample, this clonotype turned up many times. The chain carries TRBV9 and TRBJ2-7; 11 bases agree with TRBD1. Germline V CDR1 and CDR2: SGDLS, YYNGEE. J was trimmed by 4 bases and V by 2 bases; bases with no gene match: 14. There are 18 residues in the CDR3. The CDR3 protein is CASSVSSWTGGDGYEQYF. CDR3 sequence (DNA): TGTGCCAGCAGCGTGTCTTCATGGACAGGGGGCGATGGGTACGAGCAGTACTTC. The whole variable domain, remainder taken from reference TRBV9 and TRBJ2-7, is DSGVTQTPKHLITATGQRVTLRCSPRSGDLSVYWYQQSLDQGLQFLIQYYNGEERAKGNILERFSAQQFPDLHSELNLSSLELGDSALYFCASSVSSWTGGDGYEQYFGPGTRLTVT.

The table lists this clonotype with a few counts. This chain uses TRBV29-1 with TRBJ1-5; D unresolved. The CDR3 runs 13 residues. The germline V gene has CDR1 SQVTM and CDR2 ANQGSEA. Trimming cost V 4 bases and J 1 base, with 8 bases left between them. This CDR3 is CSVASGSNQPQHF. CDR3 bases: TGCAGCGTTGCATCGGGGAGCAATCAGCCCCAGCATTTT.

This clonotype was seen only a few times. This rearrangement joins TRBV30 to TRBJ2-7; D ambiguous. This CDR3 comprises 15 residues. The V end was cut by 0 bases, the J end by 1 base, with 13 bases between. Germline-derived CDR1 and CDR2 are GTSNPN and SVGIG (reference sequence). CDR3 nucleotide sequence: TGTGCCTGGAGTGTAGCAATCCTGACTTCCTACGAGCAGTACTTC. This gives the protein CAWSVAILTSYEQYF.

This clonotype was found a few times. The rearrangement links TRBV7-2 to TRBJ1-2, with D unresolved. V was trimmed by 3 bases and J by 4 bases, leaving 15 bases between them. Germline V gene lookup returns CDR1 SGHTA and CDR2 FQGNSA. CDR3 length: 15 amino acids. As DNA, the CDR3 is TGTGCCAGCAGCTTTGTTCGGGGATCGGGCTATGGCTACACCTTC. Translation gives CASSFVRGSGYGYTF.

The chain recombines TRBV5-4 with TRBJ2-7; TRBD1 matches at 9 bases. Germline V gives CDR1 SGHNT, CDR2 YYREEE (reference sequence). The length of the CDR3 is 14 residues. V lost 4 bases, J lost 3 bases, and 5 bases stayed unmatched. CDR3 in DNA: TGTGCCAGCAGCGCACAGGGGGCGTTCTACGAGCAGTACTTC. Amino acid sequence: CASSAQGAFYEQYF.

This clonotype was counted at least ten times. This chain joins TRBV11-2 and TRBJ2-6; 7 positions match TRBD1. The germline CDR1 and CDR2 sequences are SGHAT and FQNNGV. This CDR3 is 15 amino acids long. V was clipped by 5 bases and J by 2 bases; unmatched bases: 3. CDR3 DNA: TGTGCCAGCAGCCCACAGGGGACTGGGGCCAACGTCCTGACTTTC. Translation gives CASSPQGTGANVLTF.

The chain is built from TRBV5-4 and TRBJ2-1, with D possibly being TRBD1 (5 bases). Trimming shortened V by 1 base and J by 6 bases, and 14 bases separated the two germline ends. Germline V gene sequence: CDR1 SGHNT, CDR2 YYREEE (reference sequence). This CDR3 is built from 15 residues. CDR3 sequence (DNA): TGTGCCAGCAGCTTGCCGGCAGGGAATCGCAATGAGCAGTTCTTC. It is translated as CASSLPAGNRNEQFF.

This clonotype has just a few counts. The CDR3 DNA reads as TGTGCCAGCAGCTCTAAGGGGTGGTGGGGAGATACGCAGTATTTT. Residues: CASSSKGWWGDTQYF. The chain uses TRBV7-2 and TRBJ2-3, with a tentative D call TRBD1 (5 bases). V was pared by 4 bases and J by 5 bases, with 16 bases between. This CDR3 spans 15 amino acids. Germline assignment: CDR1 SGHTA and CDR2 FQGNSA.

This clonotype was seen a handful of times. The chain has TRBV29-1 and TRBJ1-1; D is possibly TRBD1 (5 bases). The CDR3 has 12 amino acids. The V and J ends lost 4 bases and 7 bases respectively, with 13 bases between them. Germline CDR1 SQVTM, CDR2 ANQGSEA. The CDR3 spells CSVGPWDGEAFF. The CDR3 DNA follows: TGCAGCGTTGGTCCATGGGACGGTGAAGCTTTCTTT.

This clonotype was counted many times. V gene TRBV24-1 combines with J gene TRBJ2-3; D perhaps matches TRBD2 (7 bases). The CDR3 has 16 residues. Germline V CDR1 and CDR2: KGHDR, SFDVKD. With 9 bases removed from V and 2 bases from J, the gap between germline ends came to 20 bases. The chain's CDR3 is CATSKGRGPLTDTQYF. Here the CDR3 DNA reads TGTGCCACCTCCAAGGGGCGGGGGCCTCTCACAGATACGCAGTATTTT.

Remarks on this clonotype: A junction end diverges from the germline sequence, so it may reflect a read error. V usage is TRBV12-3 or TRBV12-4 and J usage is TRBJ2-7; D is possibly TRBD1 (5 bases). The CDR3 length is 14 residues. The CDR3 DNA is TGTGCCAGCAGCTATGCACAGGCGCCTTCGTTTTTAGACTTC. It codes for CASSYAQAPSFLDF.

This clonotype was seen many times. This chain joins TRBV7-6 and TRBJ2-3; 8 bases match TRBD1. The CDR3 is 19 residues long. Unmatched junction bases numbered 15, after V lost 1 base and J lost 3 bases. The germline CDR1 and CDR2 sequences are SGHVS and FNYEAQ. CDR3 loop: CASSLEALRGQGRTDTQYF. In DNA form, the CDR3 reads TGTGCCAGCAGCTTAGAGGCTTTAAGAGGACAGGGAAGGACAGATACGCAGTATTTT.

The table lists this clonotype with many counts. This sequence joins TRBV7-2 and TRBJ1-6, with TRBD1 matching 7 bases. V lost 5 bases and J lost 6; bases outside the gene matches: 10. Germline V gene data show CDR1 as SGHTA and CDR2 as FQGNSA. The CDR3 totals 16 residues. Here the CDR3 DNA reads TGTGCCAGCAGCACACGACTGACAGGGAGTAATTCACCCCTCCACTTT. Protein sequence: CASSTRLTGSNSPLHF.

This chain joins TRBV11-2 and TRBJ2-5; 7 bases are a match to TRBD2. With 5 bases clipped from V and 2 bases from J, the junction kept 8 bases outside the gene matches. The CDR3 contains 15 residues. The germline V gene has CDR1 SGHAT and CDR2 FQNNGV. DNA of the CDR3: TGTGCCAGCAGCCAAACAGCGGGGTCACAAGAGACCCAGTACTTC. Encoded protein: CASSQTAGSQETQYF.

This chain joins TRBV7-9 and TRBJ1-2, with D perhaps matching TRBD1 (5 bases). Looked up from germline, CDR1 is SEHNR and CDR2 is FQNEAQ (reference sequence). The V end lost 2 bases, the J end lost 7 bases, and 17 bases lay between the germline ends. The CDR3 spans 15 residues. The DNA of the CDR3 is TGTGCCAGCAGCTTATCCTCAGGGAGAGACTCTGGCTACACCTTC. This codes for CASSLSSGRDSGYTF. Supplemented by reference TRBV7-9 and TRBJ1-2, the full variable domain reads DTGVSQNPRHKITKRGQNVTFRCDPISEHNRLYWYRQTLGQGPEFLTYFQNEAQLEKSRLLSDRFSAERPKGSFSTLEIQRTEQGDSAMYLCASSLSSGRDSGYTFGSGTRLTVV.

The chain is built from TRBV10-2 and TRBJ2-4; D is undetermined. V lost 0 bases and J lost 0, with 3 bases in between. This CDR3 has 14 amino acids. Looked up from germline, CDR1 is WSHSY and CDR2 is SAAADI. Written as DNA, the CDR3 is TGCGCCAGCAGTGAGTCGGTAGCCAAAAACATTCAGTACTTC. Encoded protein: CASSESVAKNIQYF.